A single sample is the source of the 32 T cell receptor beta chains below, sequenced in a study of blood T cell repertoires in COVID-19 (dated by TCRdb to 2019 to 2021). Library method: the immunoSEQ multiplex PCR assay. TCRdb limited this immuneACCESS table to in-frame rearrangements with V and J called. A share of clones is missing; checked studies link under half to unresolved V genes, and the rest is unexplained. The sample table lists about 260,000 clones, 75% to 90% of them with a count of one. The ten largest clonotypes hold 2.4% of the sample. The sequenced sample was PBMCs or T cells enriched from blood (not recorded which). Receptors were obtained from a woman aged 18-29 years who had recovered from COVID-19.

The rearrangement joins TRBV5-1 to TRBJ2-5; a weak D match, TRBD1 (8 bases). The germline V gene has CDR1 SGHRS and CDR2 YFSETQ. The length of the CDR3 is 16 residues. Trimming shortened V by 4 bases and J by 5 bases, and 21 bases separated the two germline ends. Here the CDR3 DNA reads TGCGCCAGCAGCGTGGGCGACAGGGGAGGGACGGAGACCCAGTACTTC. It encodes CASSVGDRGGTETQYF.

The chain links TRBV27 to TRBJ1-2, with D possibly TRBD1 on 6 matching bases. Deletions cut 0 bases from V and 5 bases from J, with 13 bases between. Germline CDR1 reads MNHEY; CDR2 reads SMNVEV (reference sequence). The CDR3 is 15 amino acids. This CDR3 reads CASSLSRGQPYGYTF. In nucleotides, the CDR3 is TGTGCCAGCAGTTTATCGCGCGGACAGCCTTATGGCTACACCTTC.

V gene TRBV2 combines with J gene TRBJ1-1; 7 positions agree with TRBD1. The CDR3 runs to 15 residues. V shed 6 bases and J 0 bases; nucleotides not matched to a gene: 7. Germline V gene lookup returns CDR1 SNHLY and CDR2 FYNNEI. CDR3 residues: CASRHRQGLNTEAFF. DNA for the CDR3: TGTGCCAGCAGACACCGACAGGGATTGAACACTGAAGCTTTCTTT.

This clone came up once. This rearrangement joins TRBV4-1 to TRBJ1-1, with TRBD1 matching 7 bases. Trimming cost V 0 bases and J 3 bases; bases outside gene matches: 7. The CDR3 contains 16 residues. In germline, CDR1 is MGHRA, CDR2 YSYEKL. CDR3 sequence reads: CASSQEGTATDTEAFF. CDR3 DNA: TGCGCCAGCAGCCAAGAGGGGACAGCAACAGACACTGAAGCTTTCTTT.

The V and J genes are TRBV6-5 and TRBJ1-2, with a possible D match to TRBD1 (5 bases). The CDR3 has 13 residues. With 7 bases removed from V and 7 bases from J, the gap between germline ends came to 16 bases. The germline V gene encodes CDR1 MNHEY and CDR2 SVGAGI. CDR3 residues: CASNPGTSGGYTF. The CDR3 DNA reads as TGTGCCAGCAACCCCGGGACTTCAGGTGGCTACACCTTC.

In nucleotides, the CDR3 is TGTGCCAGCAGCCATGGGGACAGGGAAGCACATGGCTACACCTTC. This encodes CASSHGDREAHGYTF. This sequence joins TRBV3-1 (or the pseudogene TRBV3-2) and TRBJ1-2; 9 bases align to TRBD1. CDR1 is LGHDT, CDR2 YNNKEL, per germline (reference sequence). Trimming removed 3 bases from V and 6 bases from J; junction bases left unmatched: 8. The CDR3 spans 15 residues.

The chain links TRBV9 to TRBJ1-3; the D is unclear. Germline V gene data show CDR1 as SGDLS and CDR2 as YYNGEE. Trimming removed 3 bases from V and 0 bases from J, with 10 bases in between. This CDR3 region has 15 residues. CDR3 protein: CASSDSSFSGNTIYF. CDR3 DNA: TGTGCCAGCAGCGACAGTTCCTTCTCTGGAAACACCATATATTTT.

The chain carries TRBV2 and TRBJ1-6; D perhaps matches TRBD1 (5 bases). V lost 3 bases and J 11 bases, leaving 11 bases between the germline ends. This CDR3 has 13 amino acids. Germline values: CDR1 SNHLY, CDR2 FYNNEI. CDR3 in amino acids: CASSEEGNAPLHF. The CDR3 DNA is TGTGCCAGCAGTGAGGAGGGGAATGCACCCCTCCACTTT.

The V and J genes are TRBV3-1 (or the pseudogene TRBV3-2) and TRBJ2-3; TRBD2 aligns across 8 bases. Germline trimming cut 1 base from V and 3 bases from J; bases unmatched to any gene: 6. Germline CDR1 and CDR2: LGHDT and YNNKEL (reference sequence). This CDR3 region has 16 residues. Here the CDR3 reads CASSQVGGALTDTQYF. For the CDR3, the DNA is TGTGCCAGCAGCCAAGTCGGGGGGGCCTTAACAGATACGCAGTATTTT.

The chain is built from TRBV25-1 and TRBJ2-1, with a weak D call TRBD1 (8 bases). The CDR3 is 18 residues long. V gave up 4 bases and J gave up 0 bases, with 19 bases separating them. The V gene's germline CDR1 is MGHDK and CDR2 SYGVNS. The CDR3 reads CASSGVTGGVSSYNEQFF. CDR3 nucleotides: TGTGCCAGCAGTGGCGTCACAGGGGGGGTCAGCTCCTACAATGAGCAGTTCTTC.

The V call is TRBV19, the J call TRBJ1-2; TRBD1 agrees at 7 bases. CDR1 is LNHDA and CDR2 is SQIVND in the germline V gene (reference sequence). V was clipped by 6 bases and J by 0 bases; unmatched bases: 16. The CDR3 consists of 18 residues. The CDR3 spells CASRRGDRAHTSNYGYTF. CDR3 nucleotide sequence: TGTGCCAGTAGAAGGGGAGACAGGGCGCATACTTCTAACTATGGCTACACCTTC.

The chain carries TRBV11-2 and TRBJ1-2; D gene ambiguous. Trimming left V 5 bases short and J 8 bases short, with 6 bases between. This CDR3 has 10 amino acids. Germline V gene data show CDR1 as SGHAT and CDR2 as FQNNGV. The CDR3 region has the DNA TGTGCCAGCAGCCCTCAGGGCTACACCTTC. This translates into CASSPQGYTF. Drawing the rest from reference TRBV11-2 and TRBJ1-2, the complete variable domain is EAGVAQSPRYKIIEKRQSVAFWCNPISGHATLYWYQQILGQGPKLLIQFQNNGVVDDSQLPKDRFSAERLKGVDSTLKIQPAKLEDSAVYLCASSPQGYTFGSGTRLTVV.

The rearrangement joins TRBV5-1 to TRBJ2-7, with D perhaps TRBD1 (6 bases). V lost 0 bases to trimming and J lost 6 bases, with 13 bases between them. The CDR3 is made up of 14 amino acids. Germline CDR1 is SGHRS and CDR2 is YFSETQ. This chain's CDR3 is CASSLAWGPGEQYF. The CDR3 DNA is TGCGCCAGCAGCTTGGCGTGGGGGCCGGGCGAGCAGTACTTC.

The V call is TRBV28, the J call TRBJ1-2; no reliable D call. Trimming pared 3 bases from V and 1 base from J, leaving 9 bases between. The CDR3 runs 14 residues. Germline assignment: CDR1 MDHEN and CDR2 SYDVKM. Here the CDR3 reads CASSFLTGNYGYTF. CDR3 DNA: TGTGCCAGCAGTTTTCTCACGGGTAACTATGGCTACACCTTC.

The V and J genes are TRBV2 and TRBJ1-5, with D possibly matching TRBD1 (5 bases). V gave up 6 bases and J gave up 4 bases, with 16 bases separating them. Germline CDR1 reads SNHLY; CDR2 reads FYNNEI. The CDR3 extends over 15 amino acids. The CDR3 region is CASSYRRPSNQPQHF. DNA of the CDR3: TGTGCCAGCAGCTACAGGAGACCCTCTAATCAGCCCCAGCATTTT.

V is TRBV9 and J is TRBJ2-3; D is perhaps TRBD2 (5 bases). The V end was cut by 4 bases, the J end by 1 base, with 13 bases between. Germline V CDR1 and CDR2: SGDLS, YYNGEE. The CDR3 runs 15 residues. CDR3 region: CASSPLAAGTDTQYF. The CDR3, as DNA: TGTGCCAGCAGCCCCCTTGCAGCGGGCACAGATACGCAGTATTTT.

The chain combines TRBV9 with TRBJ1-1, with 9 bases fitting TRBD1. Germline CDR1 reads SGDLS; CDR2 reads YYNGEE. The CDR3 contains 19 residues. Losses at the gene ends were 0 bases for V and 1 base for J; bases not matched to a gene: 13. As DNA, the CDR3 is TGTGCCAGCAGCGTAGTTCCCCCGGGACAGGGAAAAAAGAACACTGAAGCTTTCTTT. Translating it yields CASSVVPPGQGKKNTEAFF.

The chain carries TRBV11-2 and TRBJ1-1; 8 positions agree with TRBD1. Per the germline V gene, CDR1 is SGHAT and CDR2 is FQNNGV. V trimming: 5 bases; J trimming: 0 bases; junction bases outside the gene matches: 5. This CDR3 has 15 amino acids. Here the CDR3 DNA reads TGTGCCAGCAGCCATCACAGGGGGATGAACACTGAAGCTTTCTTT. It is translated as CASSHHRGMNTEAFF.

The rearrangement uses TRBV7-2 and TRBJ1-1, with D unresolved. Germline CDR1 SGHTA, CDR2 FQGNSA. The CDR3 length is 13 residues. Trimming removed 5 bases from V and 0 bases from J, with 7 bases in between. CDR3 protein: CASSRHMNTEAFF. CDR3 bases: TGTGCCAGCAGCCGACATATGAACACTGAAGCTTTCTTT.

The gene calls are TRBV7-3 and TRBJ2-1, with 9 positions matching TRBD2. Germline V CDR1 and CDR2: SGHTA, FQGTGA. This CDR3 has 15 amino acids. V trimming: 4 bases; J trimming: 4 bases; junction bases outside the gene matches: 5. The CDR3 here is CASSSLSGGYNEQFF. Here the CDR3 DNA reads TGTGCCAGCAGCTCCCTTAGCGGGGGATACAATGAGCAGTTCTTC.

The chain recombines TRBV11-2 with TRBJ2-5; 7 bases map to TRBD1. V shed 6 bases, J shed 1 base, and the junction held 2 bases outside the gene matches. The CDR3 extends over 13 amino acids. Per the germline V gene, CDR1 is SGHAT and CDR2 is FQNNGV. The chain's CDR3 is CASRGTAQETQYF. In DNA form, the CDR3 reads TGTGCCAGCAGGGGGACAGCCCAAGAGACCCAGTACTTC.

The CDR3 DNA follows: TGTGCCAGCAGTTACTTGGACAGGACGACACCCCTCCACTTT. The encoded protein is CASSYLDRTTPLHF. The chain carries TRBV6-5 and TRBJ1-6; TRBD1 agrees at 7 bases. Germline V gene sequence: CDR1 MNHEY, CDR2 SVGAGI. The J segment lost 11 bases and the V segment lost 1 base, leaving 5 bases of the junction unmatched. The CDR3 has 14 amino acids.

This rearrangement joins TRBV28 to TRBJ1-2; D might be TRBD1 (5 bases). V lost 3 bases and J lost 7, with 15 bases in between. The CDR3 has 14 amino acids. CDR1 MDHEN and CDR2 SYDVKM come from the germline V gene. In DNA, the CDR3 is TGTGCCAGCAGTTTTCCCGACGCAGGGTTTGGCTACACCTTC. Translated: CASSFPDAGFGYTF.

In this sample, this clone turned up once. J is TRBJ2-5 and V is TRBV21-1; TRBD1 was called by the table and not checked on the DNA. TRBV21-1 counts as a pseudogene. The CDR3 totals 17 residues. CDR3 amino acids: CASSRSTGGGEVETQYF. CDR3 coding DNA: TGTGCCAGCAGCAGATCAACAGGGGGCGGGGAGGTGGAGACCCAGTACTTC.

The chain combines TRBV5-4 with TRBJ1-3; no definite D call. V shed 4 bases and J shed 0 bases, with 5 bases lying between them. Per germline, CDR1 SGHNT and CDR2 YYREEE (reference sequence). This CDR3 comprises 13 residues. CDR3 in amino acids: CASSPHSGNTIYF. Written as DNA, the CDR3 is TGTGCCAGCAGCCCCCACTCTGGAAACACCATATATTTT. Complete variable domain (other parts from reference TRBV5-4 and TRBJ1-3): ETGVTQSPTHLIKTRGQQVTLRCSSQSGHNTVSWYQQALGQGPQFIFQYYREEENGRGNFPPRFSGLQFPNYSSELNVNALELDDSALYLCASSPHSGNTIYFGEGSWLTVV.

The rearrangement links TRBV5-8 to TRBJ1-2; D is unresolved. The germline V gene has CDR1 SGHTS and CDR2 YDEGEE. The CDR3 is 15 residues long. V was trimmed by 2 bases and J by 7 bases, leaving 18 bases between them. The CDR3 DNA sequence: TGTGCCAGCAGCTTTGTCCTAGCGGGGAATAGTGGCTACACCTTC. This gives the protein CASSFVLAGNSGYTF.

J is TRBJ2-7 and V is TRBV19; the match to TRBD1 covers 10 bases. The germline V gene has CDR1 LNHDA and CDR2 SQIVND (reference sequence). V lost 5 bases, J lost 3 bases, and 10 bases stayed unmatched. This CDR3 has 16 residues. The CDR3 bases are TGTGCCAGTAGTGGCGGCTCGGGACAGGGGAGCTACGAGCAGTACTTC. Amino acids: CASSGGSGQGSYEQYF.

The chain combines TRBV3-1 (or the pseudogene TRBV3-2) with TRBJ1-6, with D uncertain. Germline CDR1 reads LGHDT; CDR2 reads YNNKEL (reference sequence). V was cut by 1 base and J by 7 bases, with 8 bases left in between. CDR3 length: 14 amino acids. This chain's CDR3 is CASSQVGGNSPLHF. For the CDR3, the DNA is TGTGCCAGCAGCCAAGTTGGCGGGAATTCACCCCTCCACTTT.

This chain connects TRBV2 to TRBJ2-1, with 11 positions matching TRBD2. Germline CDR1 is SNHLY and CDR2 is FYNNEI. This CDR3 is built from 17 residues. V shed 1 base, J shed 0 bases, and the junction held 2 bases outside the gene matches. CDR3 sequence reads: CASSEVAGGPSYNEQFF. In DNA form, the CDR3 reads TGTGCCAGCAGTGAAGTAGCGGGGGGGCCCTCCTACAATGAGCAGTTCTTC.

The chain has TRBV28 and TRBJ2-1, with D hard to call. In germline, CDR1 is MDHEN, CDR2 SYDVKM. Trimming stripped 5 bases from V and 2 bases from J, with 4 bases between. The CDR3 extends over 12 amino acids. The CDR3 region is CASSLPYNEQFF. Here the CDR3 DNA reads TGTGCCAGCAGTCTCCCCTACAATGAGCAGTTCTTC.

The chain couples TRBV7-6 to TRBJ1-2, with D maybe TRBD1 (6 bases). CDR3 length: 16 residues. Deletions cut 2 bases from V and 4 bases from J, with 17 bases between. CDR1 and CDR2 from the germline V gene are SGHVS and FNYEAQ. The CDR3 here is CASSLPDRPTPYGYTF. In DNA form, the CDR3 reads TGTGCCAGCAGCTTACCCGACAGGCCTACCCCCTATGGCTACACCTTC.

The chain uses TRBV7-2 and TRBJ1-5; D not resolved. The V and J ends lost 1 base and 1 base respectively, with 8 bases between them. This CDR3 has 15 amino acids. The germline gives CDR1 SGHTA, CDR2 FQGNSA. CDR3 bases: TGTGCCAGCAGCTTAGAAGAGGGCAGCAATCAGCCCCAGCATTTT. This sequence encodes CASSLEEGSNQPQHF. The whole variable domain, remainder taken from reference TRBV7-2 and TRBJ1-5, is GAGVSQSPSNKVTEKGKDVELRCDPISGHTALYWYRQSLGQGLEFLIYFQGNSAPDKSGLPSDRFSAERTGGSVSTLTIQRTQQEDSAVYLCASSLEEGSNQPQHFGDGTRLSIL.